Following are 18 T cell receptor beta chains from one sample sequenced in a study of Ad26.COV2.S vaccination and SARS-CoV-2 variants (dated by TCRdb to about 2021). The method behind the library was the immunoSEQ multiplex PCR assay. Entries here come from immuneACCESS through TCRdb and include only in-frame sequences with V and J called. Some clones fail to appear in such tables; in the studies checked, an unresolved V gene covers under half of the shortfall, and the cause of the remainder is unknown. A total of some 250,000 clones appear in this sample, roughly 90% of them only once. The ten largest clones represent approximately 12% of the sample. The label giving this sample's treatment or condition can be read as: 19 received Ad26.COV2.S at low or high dose, single or two shots; about 5 received placebo; per-sample allocation not given. For vaccine and placebo recipients, repertoires were sequenced using samples collected on day 63 after the first injection.

This material consisted of peripheral blood, taken in a trial of Ad26.COV2.S vaccine versus placebo. These receptors originate from a person aged 18 to 65 who received the Ad26.COV2.S COVID-19 vaccine or a placebo.

This clone came up once. The rearrangement links TRBV28 to TRBJ2-7, with a possible D match to TRBD1 (7 bases). V was pared by 6 bases and J by 5 bases, with 20 bases between. Germline V lookup: CDR1 MDHEN, CDR2 SYDVKM. The CDR3 covers 15 residues. The CDR3 reads CASSPLGGGRNEQYF. The CDR3 DNA is TGTGCCAGCAGCCCACTCGGAGGGGGCAGAAACGAGCAGTACTTC. Full variable domain (rest looked up from reference TRBV28 and TRBJ2-7): DVKVTQSSRYLVKRTGEKVFLECVQDMDHENMFWYRQDPGLGLRLIYFSYDVKMKEKGDIPEGYSVSREKKERFSLILESASTNQTSMYLCASSPLGGGRNEQYFGPGTRLTVT.

This rearrangement joins TRBV5-5 to TRBJ2-7, with 10 bases that match TRBD1. Germline V gives CDR1 SGHKS, CDR2 YYEKEE (reference sequence). This CDR3 region has 18 residues. Trimming at V came to 0 bases and at J to 2 bases, leaving 11 bases not matched to a gene. For the CDR3, the DNA is TGTGCCAGCAGCTTGGGAGACAGGGGGCGGTTGGCGGCCTACGAGCAGTACTTC. It yields the protein CASSLGDRGRLAAYEQYF.

The chain couples TRBV4-2 to TRBJ2-3; the match to TRBD2 covers 11 bases. Germline-derived CDR1 and CDR2 are LGHNA and YNFKEQ. The CDR3 is made up of 16 amino acids. The trim removed 4 bases at V and 2 bases at J, leaving 5 bases unmatched. The CDR3 region has the DNA TGTGCCAGCAGCCTCCGACTAGCGGGGACCACAGATACGCAGTATTTT. Protein: CASSLRLAGTTDTQYF.

The chain couples TRBV3-1 (or the pseudogene TRBV3-2) to TRBJ1-5; D uncertain. V lost 3 bases and J lost 7, with 10 bases in between. The CDR3 consists of 13 residues. From germline, CDR1 is LGHDT and CDR2 YNNKEL (reference sequence). The CDR3 DNA sequence: TGTGCCAGCAGCCAGTTACCGGGCCAGCCCCAGCATTTT. Amino acids: CASSQLPGQPQHF.

The chain has TRBV18 and TRBJ1-2; 7 bases map to TRBD1. Trimming cost V 3 bases and J 6 bases; bases outside gene matches: 4. Per the germline V gene, CDR1 is KGHSH and CDR2 is LQKENI. This CDR3 contains 13 residues. The CDR3 nucleotides read TGTGCCAGCTCACCCGACAGGGTGAATGGCTACACCTTC. It is translated as CASSPDRVNGYTF.

V is TRBV7-3 and J is TRBJ2-5; D is possibly TRBD1 (6 bases). The germline V gene encodes CDR1 SGHTA and CDR2 FQGTGA. The CDR3 has 13 amino acids. The V end was cut by 4 bases, the J end by 3 bases, with 9 bases between. The CDR3 region is CASSSYREETQYF. CDR3 in DNA: TGTGCCAGCAGCTCCTACAGGGAAGAGACCCAGTACTTC.

The rearrangement joins TRBV6-2 or TRBV6-3 to TRBJ1-1; 7 bases fit TRBD1. This CDR3 region has 15 residues. Germline V gene lookup returns CDR1 MNHEY and CDR2 SVGEGT. V lost 3 bases to trimming and J lost 4 bases; unmatched junction nucleotides: 8. The CDR3 is CASSYPTGWSTEAFF. CDR3 DNA: TGTGCCAGCAGTTATCCGACAGGGTGGAGCACTGAAGCTTTCTTT.

The chain has TRBV27 and TRBJ1-1; 9 bases match TRBD1. There are 14 residues in the CDR3. CDR1 is MNHEY, CDR2 SMNVEV, per germline (reference sequence). Unmatched junction bases numbered 10, after V lost 7 bases and J lost 7 bases. CDR3 DNA sequence: TGTGCCAGCACCCTATGGACAGGGGCGGGTGAAGCTTTCTTT. The encoded protein is CASTLWTGAGEAFF.

The chain joins TRBV4-3 to TRBJ1-2; 7 nucleotides match TRBD1. CDR1 and CDR2 from the germline V gene are LGHNA and YSLEER. Unmatched junction bases numbered 8, after V lost 0 bases and J lost 7 bases. The length of the CDR3 is 15 residues. In nucleotides, the CDR3 is TGCGCCAGCAGCCAAGAATCGACAGGGAGAGGTGGCTACACCTTC. Protein: CASSQESTGRGGYTF.

The genes are TRBV7-2 and TRBJ2-3; 10 bases are a match to TRBD1. CDR1 and CDR2 from the germline V gene are SGHTA and FQGNSA. The length of the CDR3 is 16 residues. The V gene end was trimmed by 5 bases and the J gene end by 6 bases; junction bases not matched to a gene: 11. The CDR3 region has the DNA TGTGCCAGCAGCGAACAGACAGGGGGCGCAGGGGATACGCAGTATTTT. Translation gives CASSEQTGGAGDTQYF.

This chain links TRBV7-8 with TRBJ2-5; tentatively, D is TRBD1 or TRBD2 (5 bases each). In germline, CDR1 is SGHVS, CDR2 FQNEAQ. The CDR3 consists of 13 residues. Trimming shortened V by 3 bases and J by 7 bases, and 12 bases separated the two germline ends. The DNA of the CDR3 is TGTGCCAGCAGCTTCCGGGACCGACGGACCCAGTACTTC. It yields the protein CASSFRDRRTQYF.

This clone was seen just once. This chain connects TRBV7-9 to TRBJ2-3, with a weak D call TRBD2 (6 bases). This CDR3 is 17 amino acids long. The germline V and J ends were trimmed by 5 bases and 6 bases, with 24 bases remaining between them. Germline values: CDR1 SEHNR, CDR2 FQNEAQ (reference sequence). CDR3 residues: CASSVVPGLLLTDTQYF. The CDR3 DNA follows: TGTGCCAGCAGCGTCGTCCCGGGACTCCTCCTCACCGATACGCAGTATTTT.

The chain employs TRBV7-3 and TRBJ2-1; 9 bases align to TRBD2. Unmatched junction bases numbered 9, after V lost 2 bases and J lost 10 bases. The CDR3 is 15 residues long. Germline CDR1 is SGHTA and CDR2 is FQGTGA. CDR3 loop: CASSLAGGQAKEQFF. The CDR3 bases are TGTGCCAGCAGCTTAGCGGGAGGGCAAGCGAAAGAGCAGTTCTTC.

The V and J genes are TRBV3-1 (or the pseudogene TRBV3-2) and TRBJ2-2, with TRBD2 identical over 10 bases. Trimming cost V 6 bases and J 7 bases; bases outside gene matches: 8. The CDR3 is 15 residues long. Germline CDR1 LGHDT, CDR2 YNNKEL (reference sequence). CDR3 nucleotide sequence: TGTGCCAGCAGGCCCGGGACTAGCGTTAGCGGGGAGCTGTTTTTT. Encoded protein: CASRPGTSVSGELFF.

V usage is TRBV7-9 and J usage is TRBJ1-1, with D tentatively TRBD1 (5 bases). The V end was cut by 5 bases, the J end by 4 bases, with 23 bases between. Germline assignment: CDR1 SEHNR and CDR2 FQNEAQ (reference sequence). CDR3 length: 17 amino acids. The CDR3 loop reads CASSAPGTSKKSTEAFF. CDR3 DNA sequence: TGTGCCAGCAGCGCACCCGGGACCTCCAAAAAGAGCACTGAAGCTTTCTTT. The entire variable domain, with the rest obtained from reference TRBV7-9 and TRBJ1-1, is as follows: DTGVSQNPRHKITKRGQNVTFRCDPISEHNRLYWYRQTLGQGPEFLTYFQNEAQLEKSRLLSDRFSAERPKGSFSTLEIQRTEQGDSAMYLCASSAPGTSKKSTEAFFGQGTRLTVV.

The rearrangement joins TRBV13 to TRBJ2-3, with D perhaps matching TRBD1 (5 bases). Trimming cost V 5 bases and J 0 bases, with 15 bases left between them. CDR3 length equals 16 residues. Germline CDR1 PRHDT, CDR2 FYEKMQ (reference sequence). The CDR3, as DNA: TGTGCCAGCAGCCCTTACGGACACACTAGCACAGATACGCAGTATTTT. This gives the protein CASSPYGHTSTDTQYF.

V usage is TRBV18 and J usage is TRBJ2-7; D might be TRBD1 or TRBD2, each matching 6 bases. The V gene's germline CDR1 is KGHSH and CDR2 LQKENI. The CDR3 loop spans 14 amino acids. Trimming pared 3 bases from V and 2 bases from J, leaving 11 bases between. For the CDR3, the DNA is TGTGCCAGCTCACCGGGGGGACAACCCTACGAGCAGTACTTC. Amino acids: CASSPGGQPYEQYF.

CDR3 sequence (DNA): TGTGCCAGCAGTCCATTTCGGGGTACCGAGAACGAGCAGTACTTC. Translated: CASSPFRGTENEQYF. The genes are TRBV7-6 and TRBJ2-7; D perhaps matches TRBD2 (5 bases). Germline V gene data show CDR1 as SGHVS and CDR2 as FNYEAQ. The CDR3 has 15 amino acids. Trimming took off 6 bases at V and 5 bases at J, with 20 bases between the two ends.